This T cell receptor beta chain was profiled in a study of blood T cell repertoires in COVID-19. Study background: Collection of acute and convalescent COVID-19 samples took place in the United States, Italy and Spain. Sample material is recorded as cDNA or gDNA derived from T cells, B-cell-depleted T cells, or PBMCs.

As processed by the authors: Nucleated cell number was recorded as an estimate derived from reference gene primer amplification. The protocol was immunoSEQ multiplex PCR, while the TCRdb copy is restricted to in-frame clones and leaves out a portion. D and trimming come from the DNA, and the V and J calls and clone size come from that table. The sample yields approximately 85,000 clones, about nine tenths seen once. This CDR3 has 15 amino acids. CDR1 is MDHEN, CDR2 SYDVKM, per germline. Germline trimming cut 6 bases from V and 4 bases from J; bases unmatched to any gene: 10. The sequenced sample consisted of peripheral blood. The gene calls are TRBV28 and TRBJ1-2; 8 nucleotides align to TRBD1. The receptor's source is a man aged 45-65 years with active or convalescent COVID-19. The CDR3 reads CASSPQGQGAYGYTF. In nucleotides, the CDR3 is TGTGCCAGCAGCCCGCAAGGACAGGGCGCCTATGGCTACACCTTC.